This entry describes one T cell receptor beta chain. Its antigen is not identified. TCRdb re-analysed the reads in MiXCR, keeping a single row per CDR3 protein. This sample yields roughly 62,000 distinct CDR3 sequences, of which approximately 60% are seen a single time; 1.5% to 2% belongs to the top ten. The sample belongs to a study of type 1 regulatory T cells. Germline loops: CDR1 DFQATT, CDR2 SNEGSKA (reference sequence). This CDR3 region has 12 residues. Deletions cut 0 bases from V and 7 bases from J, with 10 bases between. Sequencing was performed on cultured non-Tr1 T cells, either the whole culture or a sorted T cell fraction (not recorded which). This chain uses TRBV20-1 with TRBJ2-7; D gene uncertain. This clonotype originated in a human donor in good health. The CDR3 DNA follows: TGCAGTGCTAGAGAAGTGTTGGGGGAGCAGTACTTC. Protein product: CSAREVLGEQYF.